The text below deals with one T cell receptor beta chain. What it binds is not known. Subsets obtained from CD4+ cells comprised CD45RA+ naive and CD45RA-negative memory cells. The sample is drawn from a study of shared clonotypes between healthy human individuals. Findings and caveats of the study: The generation probabilities recorded for non-shared clonotypes fell below those of clonotypes shared by all four donors.

Profiling relied on immunoSEQ multiplex PCR, and the TCRdb table lists in-frame clones only, not all of them. The sample consists of over a million clones, around 76% of them appearing once. Germline assignment: CDR1 GTSNPN and CDR2 SVGIG (reference sequence). V shed 2 bases and J 4 bases; nucleotides not matched to a gene: 3. CDR3 length: 13 residues. Source material: memory CD4+ T cells sorted from blood. As for subset: CD45RA-negative fraction. This receptor was identified in a young man in good health. The chain has TRBV30 and TRBJ1-1; 8 nucleotides align to TRBD1. CDR3 residues: CAWSRQGPTEAFF. CDR3 DNA sequence: TGTGCCTGGAGTCGACAGGGGCCCACTGAAGCTTTCTTT.